The rows below give T cell receptor beta chains drawn from one sample of a study of read filtering for tumor transcriptome and immune sequencing. TCRdb reprocessed the reads with MiXCR, giving one entry per CDR3 protein. This table has tens of thousands of distinct CDR3 sequences, roughly 21% appearing once. Sequencing input: a population of CD138-negative cells sorted from bone marrow. These receptors were collected from a donor aged 40 or over with multiple myeloma. CDR3s include the opening cysteine and the closing phenylalanine or tryptophan. D genes are given only for firm matches. A clone size is listed for some rows: how often the clone was seen (once, few, many), or a class if it is expanded.

many | . | TRBJ2-1 | TRBV27 | CASSLSPVNEQFF | TGTGCCAGCAGTTTAAGTCCAGTCAATGAGCAGTTCTTC
once | . | TRBJ2-1 | TRBV15 | CSTSRDLRLENEPFF | TGTTCCACTAGCAGAGATCTACGGCTCGAAAATGAGCCGTTCTTC
many | . | TRBJ1-1 | TRBV5-1 | CASSLGLGQTVNTEAFF | TGCGCCAGCAGCTTAGGGTTGGGCCAGACCGTGAACACTGAAGCTTTCTTT
many | TRBD2 | TRBJ2-3 | TRBV7-6 | CASRAGTSSTDTQYF | TGTGCCAGCAGGGCCGGGACTAGCAGCACAGATACGCAGTATTTT
once | . | TRBJ2-4 | TRBV2 | CANTRTTLKNIQYF | TGTGCCAACACCCGGACTACTCTAAAAAACATTCAGTACTTC
many | TRBD1 | TRBJ1-4 | TRBV28 | CASRRPLAGAGTGREKLFF | TGTGCCAGCAGACGTCCCCTGGCGGGCGCCGGGACAGGAAGGGAAAAACTGTTTTTT
many | . | TRBJ2-3 | TRBV5-1 | CASSLVQSSDTQYF | TGCGCCAGCAGCTTGGTTCAGAGTTCAGATACGCAGTATTTT
many | TRBD1 | TRBJ1-2 | TRBV7-2 | CASSLVQGANYGYTF | TGTGCCAGCAGCTTAGTCCAGGGGGCTAACTATGGCTACACCTTC
many | . | TRBJ1-1 | TRBV9 | CASSVTTNTEAFF | TGTGCCAGCAGCGTAACGACGAACACTGAAGCTTTCTTT
many | TRBD1 | TRBJ1-4 | TRBV28 | CASSLQGAQDEKLFF | TGTGCCAGCAGTCTGCAGGGGGCGCAAGATGAAAAACTGTTTTTT
many | . | TRBJ1-1 | TRBV4-1 | CASRNPWGNTEAFF | TGCGCCAGCAGAAACCCCTGGGGGAACACTGAAGCTTTCTTT
. | TRBD1 | TRBJ1-2 | TRBV2 | CATATGGYGYTF | TGTGCCACCGCGACAGGGGGCTATGGCTACACCTTC
many | . | TRBJ2-2 | TRBV2 | CASSGQAGELFF | TGTGCCAGCAGTGGACAGGCCGGGGAGCTGTTTTTT
many | . | TRBJ1-3 | TRBV28 | CATLPALGPSGNTIYF | TGTGCCACCCTTCCTGCCCTCGGACCCTCTGGAAACACCATATATTTT
many | TRBD1 | TRBJ1-2 | TRBV27 | CASWTGGYYGYTF | TGTGCCAGCTGGACAGGGGGCTACTATGGCTACACCTTC
. | . | TRBJ1-1 | TRBV14 | CASVRTGQSEAFF | TGTGCCAGCGTCCGGACCGGACAGTCTGAAGCTTTCTTT
many | TRBD1 | TRBJ2-3 | TRBV18 | CASSPRGQGARNTQYF | TGTGCCAGCTCACCTCGGGGACAGGGGGCGAGGAATACGCAGTATTTT
many | TRBD1 | TRBJ2-1 | TRBV20-1 | CSARDGDRVLGEQFF | TGCAGTGCTAGAGACGGGGACAGGGTTTTAGGTGAGCAGTTCTTC
. | . | TRBJ1-1 | TRBV28 | CASSSRGAADTEAFF | TGTGCCAGCAGTTCCAGGGGAGCGGCGGACACTGAAGCTTTCTTT
. | . | TRBJ1-4 | TRBV29-1 | CSVGEPNEKLFF | TGCAGCGTTGGGGAACCTAATGAAAAACTGTTTTTT
many | . | TRBJ2-1 | TRBV12-3/TRBV12-4 | CASSFRLDPYNEQFF | TGTGCCAGCAGTTTCCGGCTAGACCCTTACAATGAGCAGTTCTTC
. | TRBD1 | TRBJ1-5 | TRBV5-1 | CASSPGQGGSNQPQHF | TGCGCCAGCAGCCCCGGACAGGGAGGGAGCAATCAGCCCCAGCATTTT
. | . | TRBJ1-5 | TRBV19 | CASSIVGGPKPQHF | TGTGCCAGTAGTATTGTGGGGGGACCGAAGCCCCAGCATTTT
few | . | TRBJ1-5 | TRBV6-5 | CASSSFRTPVWPQHF | TGTGCCAGCAGTTCCTTCAGGACGCCCGTGTGGCCCCAGCATTTT
many | . | TRBJ1-2 | TRBV12-3/TRBV12-4 | CASSLGDGYTF | TGTGCCAGCAGCCTAGGGGATGGCTACACCTTC
. | . | TRBJ1-1 | TRBV7-9 | CASSSQGPLSGGNTEAFF | TGTGCCAGCAGCTCCCAGGGCCCTCTTTCGGGTGGGAACACTGAAGCTTTCTTT
once | . | TRBJ2-2 | TRBV15 | CATSRVGSGPGELFF | TGTGCCACCAGCAGAGTGGGGTCGGGGCCCGGGGAGCTGTTTTTC
few | . | TRBJ1-1 | TRBV5-4 | CASSSRGGGTTEAFF | TGTGCCAGCAGCTCTCGTGGGGGAGGGACCACTGAAGCTTTCTTT
many | TRBD1 | TRBJ2-5 | TRBV2 | CASSGTIGTGVEETQYF | TGTGCCAGCAGTGGAACGATCGGGACAGGGGTTGAAGAGACCCAGTACTTC
many | . | TRBJ2-1 | TRBV30 | CGARGTLSGLTYNEQFF | TGTGGTGCGAGGGGAACCTTATCCGGATTGACCTACAATGAGCAGTTCTTC
many | . | TRBJ1-1 | TRBV7-9 | CASSFWGTEAFF | TGTGCCAGCAGCTTCTGGGGAACTGAAGCTTTCTTT
many | . | TRBJ2-7 | TRBV28 | CASRATGPAGQYF | TGTGCCAGCAGAGCCACGGGACCAGCGGGGCAGTACTTC
many | TRBD1 | TRBJ1-1 | TRBV5-1 | CASTLTGGDTEAFF | TGCGCCAGCACCCTGACAGGGGGGGACACTGAAGCTTTCTTT
many | . | TRBJ1-6 | TRBV28 | CASRTPSGNSPLHF | TGTGCCAGCAGGACGCCTTCCGGCAATTCACCCCTCCACTTT
many | . | TRBJ2-1 | TRBV7-9 | CASSQWTPSYNEQFF | TGTGCCAGCAGCCAATGGACGCCTTCCTACAATGAGCAGTTCTTC
many | . | TRBJ1-1 | TRBV19 | CASSIQGMRGTEAFF | TGTGCCAGTAGTATCCAGGGGATGAGGGGAACTGAAGCTTTCTTT
many | . | TRBJ2-1 | TRBV24-1 | CATSEDGYNEQFF | TGTGCCACCAGTGAGGACGGGTACAATGAGCAGTTCTTC
few | TRBD2 | TRBJ2-7 | TRBV6-5 | CASSYLRGGRYEQYF | TGTGCCAGCAGTTACCTCCGGGGGGGAAGGTACGAGCAGTACTTC
many | TRBD2 | TRBJ2-1 | TRBV5-1 | CASSLSPSGGAGNEQFF | TGCGCCAGCAGCTTGTCTCCTAGCGGGGGGGCAGGTAATGAGCAGTTCTTC
. | . | TRBJ2-3 | TRBV7-9 | CASRPYGQTTDTQYF | TGTGCCAGCAGGCCATATGGCCAAACCACAGATACGCAGTATTTT
medium-sized | TRBD1 | TRBJ2-1 | TRBV29-1 | CRTGTGLYNEQFF | TGCAGAACCGGGACAGGGCTTTACAATGAGCAGTTCTTC
. | TRBD1 | TRBJ2-5 | TRBV7-9 | CASSPPGTGKETQYF | TGTGCCAGCAGCCCCCCCGGGACAGGGAAAGAGACCCAGTACTTC
. | . | TRBJ1-4 | TRBV5-1 | CASSLTGNNEKLFF | TGCGCCAGCAGCTTGACAGGGAATAATGAAAAACTGTTTTTT
. | . | TRBJ1-5 | TRBV20-1 | CSGRLTAGQPQHF | TGCAGTGGGAGATTGACAGCGGGTCAGCCCCAGCATTTT
. | . | TRBJ2-2 | TRBV27 | CASSPHMTGGLFF | TGTGCCAGCAGTCCCCACATGACCGGGGGGCTGTTTTTT
many | . | TRBJ2-3 | TRBV12-3/TRBV12-4 | CASRPGADTQYF | TGTGCCAGCCGACCGGGGGCAGATACGCAGTATTTT